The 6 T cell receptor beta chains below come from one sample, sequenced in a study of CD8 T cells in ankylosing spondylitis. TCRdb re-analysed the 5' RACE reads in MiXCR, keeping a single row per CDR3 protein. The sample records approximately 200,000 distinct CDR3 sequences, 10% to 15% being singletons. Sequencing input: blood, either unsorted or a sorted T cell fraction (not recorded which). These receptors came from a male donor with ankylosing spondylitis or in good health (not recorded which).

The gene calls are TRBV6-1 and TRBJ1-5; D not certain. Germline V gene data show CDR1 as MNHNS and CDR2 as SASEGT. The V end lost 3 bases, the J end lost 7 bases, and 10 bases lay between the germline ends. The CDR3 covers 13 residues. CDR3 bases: TGTGCCAGCAGTGAGTTGGGAAAGCAGCCCCAGCATTTT. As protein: CASSELGKQPQHF.

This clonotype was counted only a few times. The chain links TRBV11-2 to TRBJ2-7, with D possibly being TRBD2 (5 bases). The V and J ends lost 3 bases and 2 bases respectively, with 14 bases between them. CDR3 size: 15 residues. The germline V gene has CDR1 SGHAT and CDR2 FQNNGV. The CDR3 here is CASSFTIAFPYEQYF. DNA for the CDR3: TGTGCCAGCAGCTTTACGATAGCGTTTCCCTACGAGCAGTACTTC. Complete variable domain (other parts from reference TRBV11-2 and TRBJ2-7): EAGVAQSPRYKIIEKRQSVAFWCNPISGHATLYWYQQILGQGPKLLIQFQNNGVVDDSQLPKDRFSAERLKGVDSTLKIQPAKLEDSAVYLCASSFTIAFPYEQYFGPGTRLTVT.

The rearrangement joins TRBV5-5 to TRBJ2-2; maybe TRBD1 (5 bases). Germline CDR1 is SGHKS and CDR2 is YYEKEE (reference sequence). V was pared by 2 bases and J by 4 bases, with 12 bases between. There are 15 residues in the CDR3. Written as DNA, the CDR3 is TGTGCCAGCAGCTTCGCCAGGGAAGCCACCGGGGAGCTGTTTTTT. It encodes CASSFAREATGELFF. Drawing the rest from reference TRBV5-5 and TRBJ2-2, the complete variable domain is DAGVTQSPTHLIKTRGQQVTLRCSPISGHKSVSWYQQVLGQGPQFIFQYYEKEERGRGNFPDRFSARQFPNYSSELNVNALLLGDSALYLCASSFAREATGELFFGEGSRLTVL.

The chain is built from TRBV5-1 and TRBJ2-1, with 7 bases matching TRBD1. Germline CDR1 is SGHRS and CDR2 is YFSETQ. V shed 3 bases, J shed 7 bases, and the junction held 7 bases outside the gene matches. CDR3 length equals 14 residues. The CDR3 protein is CASSWWDSVNEQFF. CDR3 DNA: TGCGCCAGCAGCTGGTGGGACAGTGTTAATGAGCAGTTCTTC.

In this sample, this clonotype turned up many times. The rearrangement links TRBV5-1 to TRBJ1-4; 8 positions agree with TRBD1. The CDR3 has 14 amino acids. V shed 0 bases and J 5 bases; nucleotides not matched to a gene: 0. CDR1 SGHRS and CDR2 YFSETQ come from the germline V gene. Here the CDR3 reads CASSLGQGNEKLFF. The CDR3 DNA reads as TGCGCCAGCAGCTTGGGACAGGGGAATGAAAAACTGTTTTTT.

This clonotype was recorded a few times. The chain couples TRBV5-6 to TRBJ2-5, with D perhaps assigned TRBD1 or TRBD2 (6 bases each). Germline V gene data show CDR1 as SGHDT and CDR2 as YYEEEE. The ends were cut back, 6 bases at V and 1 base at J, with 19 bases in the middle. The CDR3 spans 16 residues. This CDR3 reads CASTRRGSAIQETQYF. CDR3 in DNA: TGTGCCAGCACCCGGAGGGGGTCAGCCATCCAAGAGACCCAGTACTTC. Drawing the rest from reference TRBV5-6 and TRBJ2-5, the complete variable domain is DAGVTQSPTHLIKTRGQQVTLRCSPKSGHDTVSWYQQALGQGPQFIFQYYEEEERQRGNFPDRFSGHQFPNYSSELNVNALLLGDSALYLCASTRRGSAIQETQYFGPGTRLLVL.